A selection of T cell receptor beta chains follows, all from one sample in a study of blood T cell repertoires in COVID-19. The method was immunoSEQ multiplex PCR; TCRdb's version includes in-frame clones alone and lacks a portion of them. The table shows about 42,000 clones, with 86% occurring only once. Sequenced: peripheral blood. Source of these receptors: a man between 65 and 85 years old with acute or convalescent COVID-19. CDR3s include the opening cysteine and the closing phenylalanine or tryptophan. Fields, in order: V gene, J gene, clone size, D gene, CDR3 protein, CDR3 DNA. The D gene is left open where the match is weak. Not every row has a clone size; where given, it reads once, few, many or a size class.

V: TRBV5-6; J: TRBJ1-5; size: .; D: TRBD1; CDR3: CASSLGQVPAQHF; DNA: TGTGCCAGCAGTTTGGGACAGGTCCCGGCCCAGCATTTT
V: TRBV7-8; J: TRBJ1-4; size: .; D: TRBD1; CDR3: CASSSRRPGGREKLFF; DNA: TGTGCCAGCAGCTCCAGGAGGCCAGGGGGGCGCGAAAAACTGTTTTTT
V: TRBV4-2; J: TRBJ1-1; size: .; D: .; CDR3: CASSQGHSPEAFF; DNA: TGTGCCAGCAGCCAAGGGCACAGTCCTGAAGCTTTCTTT
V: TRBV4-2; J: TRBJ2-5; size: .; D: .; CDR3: CASSPHLLAENQETQYF; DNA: TGTGCCAGCAGCCCCCACCTGTTAGCGGAGAACCAAGAGACCCAGTACTTC
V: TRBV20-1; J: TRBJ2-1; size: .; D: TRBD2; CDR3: CSASPSSGGSKNEQFF; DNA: TGCAGTGCTAGTCCCTCTAGCGGGGGGTCTAAAAATGAGCAGTTCTTC
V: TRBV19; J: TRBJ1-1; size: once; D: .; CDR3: CASRTRHMVTEAFF; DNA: TGTGCCAGTAGAACCAGGCACATGGTTACTGAAGCTTTCTTT
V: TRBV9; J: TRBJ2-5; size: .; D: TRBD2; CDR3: CASSGTSGAQETQYF; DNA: TGTGCCAGCAGCGGGACTAGCGGGGCTCAAGAGACCCAGTACTTC
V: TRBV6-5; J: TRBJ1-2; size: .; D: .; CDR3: CASSTGYYGYTF; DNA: TGTGCCAGCAGTACAGGGTACTATGGCTACACCTTC
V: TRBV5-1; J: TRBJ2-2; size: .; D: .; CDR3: CASSLAAGTTGELFF; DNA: TGCGCCAGCAGCTTGGCCGCGGGGACCACCGGGGAGCTGTTTTTT
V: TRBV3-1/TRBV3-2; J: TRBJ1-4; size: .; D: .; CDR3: CASRRDSPNEKLFF; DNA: TGTGCCAGCAGACGAGACAGTCCTAATGAAAAACTGTTTTTT
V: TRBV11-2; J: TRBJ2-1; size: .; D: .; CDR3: CASSLVAGVNEQFF; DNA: TGTGCCAGCAGCTTAGTGGCAGGCGTAAATGAGCAGTTCTTC
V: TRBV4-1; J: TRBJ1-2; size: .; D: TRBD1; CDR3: CASSRDAGTGSDYGYTF; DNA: TGCGCCAGCAGCCGAGATGCCGGGACAGGGAGCGACTATGGCTACACCTTC
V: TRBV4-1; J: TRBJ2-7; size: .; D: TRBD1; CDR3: CASSRGQGRSYEQYF; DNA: TGCGCCAGCAGTCGAGGACAGGGGAGGTCCTACGAGCAGTACTTC
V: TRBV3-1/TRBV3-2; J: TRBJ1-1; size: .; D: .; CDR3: CASSQVSQLNTEAFF; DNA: TGTGCCAGCAGCCAAGTTAGCCAATTGAACACTGAAGCTTTCTTT
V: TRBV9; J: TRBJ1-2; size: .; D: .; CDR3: CASSVVDWNYGYTF; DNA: TGTGCCAGCAGCGTAGTGGACTGGAACTATGGCTACACCTTC
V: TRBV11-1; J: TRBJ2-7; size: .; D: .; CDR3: CASSAGMNGEQYF; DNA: TGTGCCAGCTCGGCAGGGATGAATGGCGAGCAGTACTTC
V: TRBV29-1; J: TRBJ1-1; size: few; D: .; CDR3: CSVMETVANTEAFF; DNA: TGCAGCGTTATGGAGACGGTAGCTAACACTGAAGCTTTCTTT
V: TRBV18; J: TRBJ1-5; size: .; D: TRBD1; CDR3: CASSPRTGAQPQHF; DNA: TGTGCCAGCTCGCCAAGAACAGGGGCTCAGCCCCAGCATTTT
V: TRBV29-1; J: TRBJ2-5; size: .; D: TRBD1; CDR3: CSGRQGSQETQYF; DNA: TGCAGCGGTAGACAGGGTTCCCAAGAGACCCAGTACTTC
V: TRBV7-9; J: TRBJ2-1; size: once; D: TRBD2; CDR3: CASSFREGAYNEQFF; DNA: TGTGCCAGCAGCTTTCGGGAGGGCGCCTACAATGAGCAGTTCTTC
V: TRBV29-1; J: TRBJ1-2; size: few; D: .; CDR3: CSVGRLNYGYTF; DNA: TGCAGCGTTGGCCGACTTAACTATGGCTACACCTTC
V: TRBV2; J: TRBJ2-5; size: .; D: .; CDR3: CASRLQETQYF; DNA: TGTGCCAGCAGGCTACAGGAGACCCAGTACTTC
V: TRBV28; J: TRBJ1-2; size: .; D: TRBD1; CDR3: CASSSSGGYGYTF; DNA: TGTGCCAGCAGTTCCTCAGGGGGTTATGGCTACACCTTC
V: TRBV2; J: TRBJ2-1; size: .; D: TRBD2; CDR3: CASRRGTSGISEQFF; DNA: TGTGCCAGCAGACGAGGGACTAGCGGGATAAGTGAGCAGTTCTTC
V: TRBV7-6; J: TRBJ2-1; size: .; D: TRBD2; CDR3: CASSPPQLAGVDEQFF; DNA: TGTGCCAGCAGCCCCCCTCAGCTAGCGGGAGTAGACGAGCAGTTCTTC
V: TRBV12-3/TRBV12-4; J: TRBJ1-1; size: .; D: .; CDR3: CASTYGGVKAFF; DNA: TGTGCCAGCACCTACGGGGGGGTGAAAGCTTTCTTT
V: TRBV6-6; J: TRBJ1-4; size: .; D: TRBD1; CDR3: CASSYLAGTGEKLFF; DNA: TGTGCCAGCAGCTACCTTGCCGGGACAGGCGAAAAACTGTTTTTT
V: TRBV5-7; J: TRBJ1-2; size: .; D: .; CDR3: CASSLSKRGGYTF; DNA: TGTGCCAGCAGCTTGAGCAAGCGGGGGGGCTACACCTTC
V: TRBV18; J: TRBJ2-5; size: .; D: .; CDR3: CASSLTEKETQYF; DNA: TGTGCCAGCTCACTCACAGAGAAAGAGACCCAGTACTTC
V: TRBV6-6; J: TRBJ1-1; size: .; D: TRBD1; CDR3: CASSYTRQGMNTEAFF; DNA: TGTGCCAGCAGTTACACCCGACAGGGGATGAACACTGAAGCTTTCTTT
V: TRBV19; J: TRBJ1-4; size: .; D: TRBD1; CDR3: CASYGTGLNEKLFF; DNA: TGTGCCAGTTATGGGACAGGCCTTAATGAAAAACTGTTTTTT
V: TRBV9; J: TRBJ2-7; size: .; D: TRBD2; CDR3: CASSVSGGYEQYF; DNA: TGTGCCAGCAGCGTAAGCGGGGGCTACGAGCAGTACTTC
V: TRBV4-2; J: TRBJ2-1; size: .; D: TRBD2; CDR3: CASSQAGLAGGSGEQFF; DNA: TGTGCCAGCAGCCAAGCGGGGCTAGCGGGAGGATCAGGCGAGCAGTTCTTC
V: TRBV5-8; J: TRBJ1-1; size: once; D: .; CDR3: CASSLGQINTEAFF; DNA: TGTGCCAGCAGCTTGGGGCAGATTAACACTGAAGCTTTCTTT
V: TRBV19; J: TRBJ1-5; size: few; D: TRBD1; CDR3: CASGNRQGEYQPQHF; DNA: TGTGCCAGTGGGAATCGACAGGGGGAGTACCAGCCCCAGCATTTT
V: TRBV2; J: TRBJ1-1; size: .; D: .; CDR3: CASSVASSTEAFF; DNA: TGTGCCAGCAGTGTAGCCTCGAGCACTGAAGCTTTCTTT
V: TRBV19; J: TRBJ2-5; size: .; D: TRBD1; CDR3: CASSQDRGLGRETQYF; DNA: TGTGCCAGTAGTCAGGACAGGGGTTTAGGACGGGAGACCCAGTACTTC
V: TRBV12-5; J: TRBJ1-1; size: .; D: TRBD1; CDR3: CASGPPGQGYTEAFF; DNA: TGTGCTAGTGGTCCCCCAGGACAGGGCTACACTGAAGCTTTCTTT
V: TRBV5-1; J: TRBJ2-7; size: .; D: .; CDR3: CASSSDRIYEQYF; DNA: TGCGCCAGCAGCTCCGACAGAATCTACGAGCAGTACTTC
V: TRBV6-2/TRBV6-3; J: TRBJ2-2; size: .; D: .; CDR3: CASSLQAWNTGELFF; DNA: TGTGCCAGCAGTCTACAGGCGTGGAACACCGGGGAGCTGTTTTTT
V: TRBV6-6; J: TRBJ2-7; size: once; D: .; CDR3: CASSQGKAYEQYF; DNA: TGTGCCAGCAGTCAGGGGAAGGCCTACGAGCAGTACTTC